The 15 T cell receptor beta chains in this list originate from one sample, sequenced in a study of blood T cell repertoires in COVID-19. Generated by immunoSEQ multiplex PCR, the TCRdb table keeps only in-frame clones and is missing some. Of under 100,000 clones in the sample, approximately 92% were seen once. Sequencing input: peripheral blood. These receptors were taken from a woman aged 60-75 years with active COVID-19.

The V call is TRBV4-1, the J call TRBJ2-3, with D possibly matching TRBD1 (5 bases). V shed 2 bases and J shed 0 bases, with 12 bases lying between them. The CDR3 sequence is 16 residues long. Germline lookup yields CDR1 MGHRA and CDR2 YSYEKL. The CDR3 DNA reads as TGCGCCAGCAGCCAAATGACAGAACCTAGCACAGATACGCAGTATTTT. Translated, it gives CASSQMTEPSTDTQYF.

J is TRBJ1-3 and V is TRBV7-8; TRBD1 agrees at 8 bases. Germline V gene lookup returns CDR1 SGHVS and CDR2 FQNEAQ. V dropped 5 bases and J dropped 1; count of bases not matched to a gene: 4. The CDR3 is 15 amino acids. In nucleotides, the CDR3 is TGTGCCAGCAGCGGACAGGGTATATCTGGAAACACCATATATTTT. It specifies CASSGQGISGNTIYF.

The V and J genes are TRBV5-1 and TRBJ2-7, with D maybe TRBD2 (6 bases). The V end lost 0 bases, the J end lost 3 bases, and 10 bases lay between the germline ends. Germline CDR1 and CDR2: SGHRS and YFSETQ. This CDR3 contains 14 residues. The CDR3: CASSLAVTSYEQYF. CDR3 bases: TGCGCCAGCAGCTTGGCCGTGACTAGCTACGAGCAGTACTTC.

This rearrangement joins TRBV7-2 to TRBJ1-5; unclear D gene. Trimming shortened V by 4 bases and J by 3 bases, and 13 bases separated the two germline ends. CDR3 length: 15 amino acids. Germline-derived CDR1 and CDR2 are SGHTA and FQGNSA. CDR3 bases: TGTGCCAGCAGCTCGAGGGAGGGTCCCAATCAGCCCCAGCATTTT. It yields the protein CASSSREGPNQPQHF.

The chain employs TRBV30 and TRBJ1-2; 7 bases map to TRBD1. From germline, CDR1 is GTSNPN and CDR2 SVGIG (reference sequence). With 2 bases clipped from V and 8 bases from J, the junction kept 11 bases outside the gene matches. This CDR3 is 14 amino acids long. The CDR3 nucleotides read TGTGCCTGGAGTCGCAACCACAGGGGCTCCGGCTACACCTTC. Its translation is CAWSRNHRGSGYTF.

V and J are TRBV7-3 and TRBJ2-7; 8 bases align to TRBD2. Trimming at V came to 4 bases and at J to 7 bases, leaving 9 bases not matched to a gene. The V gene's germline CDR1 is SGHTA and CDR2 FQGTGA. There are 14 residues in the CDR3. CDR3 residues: CASSSSKSGGEQYF. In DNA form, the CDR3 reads TGTGCCAGCAGCTCGAGTAAATCGGGAGGGGAGCAGTACTTC.

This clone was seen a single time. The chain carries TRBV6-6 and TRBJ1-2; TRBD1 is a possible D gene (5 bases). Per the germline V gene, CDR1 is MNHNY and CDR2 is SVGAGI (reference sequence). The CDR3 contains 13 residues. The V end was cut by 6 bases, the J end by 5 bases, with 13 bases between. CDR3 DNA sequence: TGTGCCAGCAGAGGGGCAGTTGATTATGGCTACACCTTC. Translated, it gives CASRGAVDYGYTF.

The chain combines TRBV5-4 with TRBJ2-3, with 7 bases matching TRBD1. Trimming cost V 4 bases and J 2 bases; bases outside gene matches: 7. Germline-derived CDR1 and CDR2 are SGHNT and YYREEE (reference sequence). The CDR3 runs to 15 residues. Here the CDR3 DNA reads TGTGCCAGCAGCATCGGGCAGGGGGACACAGATACGCAGTATTTT. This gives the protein CASSIGQGDTDTQYF.

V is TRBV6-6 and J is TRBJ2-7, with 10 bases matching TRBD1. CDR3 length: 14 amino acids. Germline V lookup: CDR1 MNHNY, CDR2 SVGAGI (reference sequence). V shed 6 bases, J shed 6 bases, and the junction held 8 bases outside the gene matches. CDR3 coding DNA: TGTGCCAGCAGCCCCGGGACAGGGGCACTCGAGCAGTACTTC. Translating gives CASSPGTGALEQYF.

CDR3 nucleotides: TGCAGCGTTGAAGGGCCAGGGGGCAAATGGAATGAGCAGTTCTTC. Translating gives CSVEGPGGKWNEQFF. This chain uses TRBV29-1 with TRBJ2-1; 8 bases map to TRBD1. Germline CDR1 SQVTM, CDR2 ANQGSEA. With V trimmed by 1 base and J by 7 bases, 9 bases remained unmatched. The CDR3 has 15 amino acids.

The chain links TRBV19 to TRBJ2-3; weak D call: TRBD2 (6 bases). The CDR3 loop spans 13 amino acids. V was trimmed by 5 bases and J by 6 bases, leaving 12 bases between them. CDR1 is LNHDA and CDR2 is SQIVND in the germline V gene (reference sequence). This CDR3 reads CASSWRGIDTQYF. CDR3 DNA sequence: TGTGCCAGTAGTTGGCGGGGTATTGATACGCAGTATTTT.

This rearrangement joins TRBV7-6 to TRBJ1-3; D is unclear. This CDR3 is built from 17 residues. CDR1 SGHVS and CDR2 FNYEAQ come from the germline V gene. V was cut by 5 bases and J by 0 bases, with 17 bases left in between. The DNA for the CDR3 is TGTGCCAGCAGCCTCGGACTGGTCCAAAGCTCTGGAAACACCATATATTTT. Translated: CASSLGLVQSSGNTIYF.

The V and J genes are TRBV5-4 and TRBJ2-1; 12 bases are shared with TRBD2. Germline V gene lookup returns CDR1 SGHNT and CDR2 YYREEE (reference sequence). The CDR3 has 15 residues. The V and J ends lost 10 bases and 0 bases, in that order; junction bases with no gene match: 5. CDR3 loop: CAGRLAGDSYNEQFF. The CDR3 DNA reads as TGTGCCGGTCGACTAGCGGGGGACTCCTACAATGAGCAGTTCTTC.

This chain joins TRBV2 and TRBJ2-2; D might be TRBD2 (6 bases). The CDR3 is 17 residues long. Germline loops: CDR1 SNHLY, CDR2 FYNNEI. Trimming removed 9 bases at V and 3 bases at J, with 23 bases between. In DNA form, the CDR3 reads TGTGCCAGTCGAAGGGTTCTGCTAGCGAGGGACACCGGGGAGCTGTTTTTT. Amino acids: CASRRVLLARDTGELFF.

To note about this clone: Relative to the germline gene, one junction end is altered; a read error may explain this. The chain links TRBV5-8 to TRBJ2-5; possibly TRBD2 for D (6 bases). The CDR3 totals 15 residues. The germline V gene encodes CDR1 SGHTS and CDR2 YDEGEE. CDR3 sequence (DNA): TGTGCCAGCAGCTCCTGGACTAACCGTCAAGAGCCCCAGTACTTC. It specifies CASSSWTNRQEPQYF.